Listed below are T cell receptor beta chains from one sample, sequenced in a study of shared T cell receptors in the human thymus. The protocol was immunoSEQ multiplex PCR, while the TCRdb copy is restricted to in-frame clones and leaves out a portion. Of over 650,000 clones in the sample, approximately 87% are singletons; the top ten hold 0.0094%. This sample also belongs to another study, concerning human thymus T cells.

Source material: thymocytes. The source is a boy younger than two with a congenital heart defect. CDR3s include the opening cysteine and the closing phenylalanine or tryptophan. The order of the fields is J gene, clone size, V gene, D gene, CDR3 DNA, CDR3 protein. D genes are given only for firm matches. Clone size is given for some rows only: seen once, a few or many times, or a class if the clone is expanded.

TRBJ2-2 | once | TRBV4-2 | TRBD1 | TGTGCCAGCAGCCAAAAACAGACAGGGGAAGCCGGGGAGCTGTTTTTT | CASSQKQTGEAGELFF
TRBJ2-1 | NA | TRBV2 | NA | TGTGCCAGCAGTGGGGGACTCAACAATGAGCAGTTCTTC | CASSGGLNNEQFF
TRBJ2-7 | NA | TRBV4-1 | NA | TGCGCCAGCAGCCCCCGGGCGGGGCTCCTCGAGCAGTACTTC | CASSPRAGLLEQYF
TRBJ2-3 | NA | TRBV14 | TRBD2 | TGTGCCAGCAGCCAAGTGGAGCGGGAGAGCACAGATACGCAGTATTTT | CASSQVERESTDTQYF
TRBJ2-1 | once | TRBV15 | TRBD2 | TGTGCCACCAGCTCCCATGCCTTAGCGGGGGGGCCGAACAATGAGCAGTTCTTC | CATSSHALAGGPNNEQFF
TRBJ2-3 | NA | TRBV5-1 | TRBD1 | TGCGCCAGCAGCGAGGGGCAGGGGGTCACAGATACGCAGTATTTT | CASSEGQGVTDTQYF
TRBJ1-2 | NA | TRBV5-1 | TRBD1 | TGCGCCAGCAGCCTGACAGGGGCTGGCTACACCTTC | CASSLTGAGYTF
TRBJ2-7 | NA | TRBV11-3 | NA | TGTGCCAGCAGCTTCGGCGGGACGCTCTACGAGCAGTACTTC | CASSFGGTLYEQYF
TRBJ2-4 | NA | TRBV4-1 | TRBD1 | TGCGCCAGCAGCCAAGATATCGAGGCAGGGGGTTTCCGGCAGTACTTC | CASSQDIEAGGFRQYF
TRBJ2-1 | NA | TRBV6-5 | TRBD2 | TGTGCCAGCAGTTACTCGCTAGCGGGAAGTTACAATGAGCAGTTCTTC | CASSYSLAGSYNEQFF
TRBJ2-7 | NA | TRBV7-8 | NA | TGTGCCAGCAGCTCGGCCAAACAGGGAAACATTATACTACGGTCGGAGCAGTACTTC | CASSSAKQGNIILRSEQYF
TRBJ1-6 | NA | TRBV4-1 | TRBD1 | TGCGCCAGCAGCCAAGCGACAGGGGAATCACCCCTCCACTTT | CASSQATGESPLHF
TRBJ1-2 | NA | TRBV28 | TRBD1 | TGTGCCAGCAGCCCACCCCGGGACAGGGGCTCGGCTAACTATGGCTACACCTTC | CASSPPRDRGSANYGYTF
TRBJ2-7 | NA | TRBV5-4 | TRBD2 | TGTGCCAGCCGAGGGGGACTAGCCCTTGACTACGAGCAGTACTTC | CASRGGLALDYEQYF
TRBJ2-1 | NA | TRBV21-1 | NA | TGTGCCAGCAGGCAAAAGGGGGCGCTCTCCTACAATGAGCAGTTCTTC | CASRQKGALSYNEQFF
TRBJ2-7 | NA | TRBV27 | NA | TGTGCCAGCAGTTTCGCGAAGGGACTCTACGAGCAGTACTTC | CASSFAKGLYEQYF
TRBJ1-2 | NA | TRBV10-2 | TRBD1 | TGCGCCAGCAGTGAGTCGGGACAGGGGGAGAGTGGCTACACCTTC | CASSESGQGESGYTF
TRBJ2-3 | NA | TRBV14 | NA | TGTGCCAGCAGCGGATTTCAGGGCGGCCTGGGCACAGATACGCAGTATTTT | CASSGFQGGLGTDTQYF
TRBJ1-6 | NA | TRBV28 | TRBD1 | TGTGCCAGCAGTTTGTCTAAGCCCCCGGGACAGTCACCCCTCCACTTT | CASSLSKPPGQSPLHF
TRBJ2-4 | NA | TRBV4-3 | NA | TGCGCCAGCAGCCAAGAACTTCGGGAGGCCAAAAACATTCAGTACTTC | CASSQELREAKNIQYF
TRBJ1-4 | NA | TRBV7-9 | TRBD1 | TGTGCCAGCAGCCACAGGGGGCTGTGGGAAAAACTGTTTTTT | CASSHRGLWEKLFF
TRBJ1-4 | NA | TRBV11-2 | NA | TGTGCCAGCAGCTTCCGAGCTGTCATTGAAGCTAATGAAAAACTGTTTTTT | CASSFRAVIEANEKLFF
TRBJ2-1 | NA | TRBV10-3 | TRBD1 | TGTGCCATCAGTGGACAGGGGGACAATGAGCAGTTCTTC | CAISGQGDNEQFF
TRBJ2-7 | NA | TRBV4-3 | TRBD2 | TGCGCCAGCAGCCAAGAGAGACTAGCGGGAGCCGAGCAGTACTTC | CASSQERLAGAEQYF
TRBJ2-3 | NA | TRBV2 | TRBD2 | TGTGCCAGCAAAATCTGGGCGGGGGGCACAGATACGCAGTATTTT | CASKIWAGGTDTQYF
TRBJ1-1 | once | TRBV6-5 | TRBD1 | TGTGCCAGCACTCACCAGGGGGTCTTCGGAACTGAAGCTTTCTTT | CASTHQGVFGTEAFF
TRBJ1-1 | NA | TRBV7-9 | TRBD1 | TGTGCCAGCAGCCCCCATAGGCCCGACAGGGAATTCCCGAACACTGAAGCTTTCTTT | CASSPHRPDREFPNTEAFF
TRBJ2-1 | NA | TRBV7-4 | TRBD2 | TGTGCCAGCAGCACCGTCCGGGGGGGCCAAGATGAGCAGTTCTTC | CASSTVRGGQDEQFF
TRBJ1-4 | NA | TRBV15 | NA | TGTGCCACCAACCAAGGAAGATCGGGTAGTTTCATAGAAAAACTGTTTTTT | CATNQGRSGSFIEKLFF
TRBJ1-2 | few | TRBV29-1 | NA | TGCAGCGTTCAGACAGTTAACTATGGCTACACCTTC | CSVQTVNYGYTF
TRBJ1-2 | NA | TRBV5-6 | NA | TGTGCCAGCAGCTTGGTGTTTTTTCAGGGATCTAACTATGGCTACACCTTC | CASSLVFFQGSNYGYTF
TRBJ2-1 | NA | TRBV5-4 | NA | TGTGCCAGCAGTCCCCCCCTAGGTGAGCAGTTCTTC | CASSPPLGEQFF
TRBJ2-7 | NA | TRBV28 | TRBD1 | TGTGCCAGCAGTCCCCGGGACAGCCTCATCCCGTCTGGGGACGAGCAGTACTTC | CASSPRDSLIPSGDEQYF
TRBJ1-1 | NA | TRBV7-8 | TRBD1 | TGTGCCAGCAGCCCCTCACAGGGGATTTGGACTGAAGCTTTCTTT | CASSPSQGIWTEAFF
TRBJ2-6 | once | TRBV2 | TRBD1 | TGTGCCAGCAGCGGAAATGGGACAGGGGGCTTGCCATCTGGGGCCAACGTCCTGACTTTC | CASSGNGTGGLPSGANVLTF
TRBJ2-7 | NA | TRBV19 | NA | TGTGCCAGTAGTTCAGAGGACTCCTACGAGCAGTACTTC | CASSSEDSYEQYF
TRBJ2-5 | NA | TRBV6-5 | NA | TGTGCCAGCAGTGACTCAGGACTCTCGGAGACCCAGTACTTC | CASSDSGLSETQYF
TRBJ1-1 | NA | TRBV7-5 | NA | TGTGCCAGAAGTTACCCTCAGGAAATGAACACTGAAGCTTTCTTT | CARSYPQEMNTEAFF
TRBJ2-1 | NA | TRBV14 | TRBD2 | TGTGCCAGCAGCCAGAGTAAAGCGGGAGGCCACAATGAGCAGTTCTTC | CASSQSKAGGHNEQFF
TRBJ1-5 | NA | TRBV2 | NA | TGTGCCAGCAGTGAAGCTGGGGACACCCACAATCAGCCCCAGCATTTT | CASSEAGDTHNQPQHF
TRBJ1-1 | NA | TRBV20-1 | NA | TGCTTACACCCTGAAGCTTTCTTT | CLHPEAFF
TRBJ2-3 | NA | TRBV5-8 | TRBD2 | TGTGCCAGCAGCTTGGACGGGACTAGCGGGAGTAGTGCAGATACGCAGTATTTT | CASSLDGTSGSSADTQYF
TRBJ2-3 | NA | TRBV30 | TRBD2 | TGTGCCTGGACCCGCGGGGGGGCGAAGGCAGATACGCAGTATTTT | CAWTRGGAKADTQYF
TRBJ2-7 | NA | TRBV15 | TRBD2 | TGTGCCACCAGCAGAGATTGGACTAGCGGCCTCAGCTCCTACGAGCAGTACTTC | CATSRDWTSGLSSYEQYF
TRBJ2-2 | once | TRBV30 | TRBD2 | TGTGCCTGGGCCCAAGCGGGGGGGATATCCGGGGAGCTGTTTTTT | CAWAQAGGISGELFF
TRBJ2-1 | NA | TRBV7-6 | NA | TGTGCCAGCAGCCCCGGGGGTGATGAGCAGTTCTTC | CASSPGGDEQFF
TRBJ1-4 | once | TRBV19 | NA | TGTGCCAGTAGTATAGGCGGCAGCTCTAATGAAAAACTGTTTTTT | CASSIGGSSNEKLFF
TRBJ2-1 | NA | TRBV7-9 | NA | TGTGCCAGCAGCGCTAGCGCGGGATACAATGAGCAGTTCTTC | CASSASAGYNEQFF
TRBJ2-5 | NA | TRBV2 | NA | TGTGCCTGTTACCGGGACAACCAAGAGACCCAGTACTTC | CACYRDNQETQYF
TRBJ1-1 | few | TRBV5-1 | NA | TGCGCCAGCAGCTTGCCAGGACAGAACTACTATGAAGCTTTCTTT | CASSLPGQNYYEAFF
TRBJ1-4 | NA | TRBV28 | NA | TGTGCCAGCAGTTTCAGGGTGTGGGGTAATGAAAAACTGTTTTTT | CASSFRVWGNEKLFF
TRBJ2-1 | NA | TRBV9 | TRBD1 | TGTGCCAGCAGCGTAGCCCGGGACAGGGGTGACAATGAGCAGTTCTTC | CASSVARDRGDNEQFF